The 28 T cell receptor beta chains in this list originate from one sample, sequenced in a study of T cell responses to AZD1222 COVID-19 vaccine. Only in-frame clones appear in the TCRdb table, and some are missing; sequencing was by immunoSEQ multiplex PCR. The profile shows roughly 120,000 clones, roughly 90% of them singletons. The sequencing used peripheral blood, collected on day 0 of AZD1222 vaccination. The receptors stem from an adult in good health.

This chain links TRBV6-1 with TRBJ2-7; 10 bases match TRBD1. The V segment lost 3 bases and the J segment 2 bases; nucleotides outside the gene matches: 4. Germline CDR1 reads MNHNS; CDR2 reads SASEGT. CDR3 length: 15 amino acids. CDR3 sequence (DNA): TGTGCCAGCAGTGAGGGGACAGGGGCAACCTACGAGCAGTACTTC. It yields the protein CASSEGTGATYEQYF.

The chain couples TRBV7-9 to TRBJ2-5; D perhaps matches TRBD1 (6 bases). Germline CDR1 SEHNR, CDR2 FQNEAQ (reference sequence). The CDR3 spans 16 residues. Trimming cost V 4 bases and J 2 bases, with 17 bases left between them. The CDR3 here is CASSSNRALGQETQYF. The CDR3 DNA reads as TGTGCCAGCAGCTCTAACAGGGCCTTGGGGCAAGAGACCCAGTACTTC.

The chain has TRBV9 and TRBJ2-7; tentatively, D is TRBD1 (6 bases). Per germline, CDR1 SGDLS and CDR2 YYNGEE. This CDR3 contains 14 residues. V was clipped by 3 bases and J by 0 bases, with 10 bases between them. CDR3 DNA sequence: TGTGCCAGCAGCGCCGGGACATACTCCTACGAGCAGTACTTC. It is translated as CASSAGTYSYEQYF. The variable domain in full, with the rest retrieved from reference TRBV9 and TRBJ2-7, is DSGVTQTPKHLITATGQRVTLRCSPRSGDLSVYWYQQSLDQGLQFLIQYYNGEERAKGNILERFSAQQFPDLHSELNLSSLELGDSALYFCASSAGTYSYEQYFGPGTRLTVT.

The chain employs TRBV6-6 and TRBJ2-7; D may be TRBD1 (6 bases). The germline gives CDR1 MNHNY, CDR2 SVGAGI (reference sequence). The ends were cut back, 7 bases at V and 3 bases at J, with 16 bases in the middle. This CDR3 is 14 amino acids long. The CDR3 is CASTDPGHLYEQYF. The DNA of the CDR3 is TGTGCCAGCACCGACCCGGGACACCTCTACGAGCAGTACTTC.

The V and J genes are TRBV19 and TRBJ1-5; 9 nucleotides match TRBD1. The CDR3 loop spans 13 amino acids. J was trimmed by 5 bases and V by 6 bases; bases with no gene match: 2. In germline, CDR1 is LNHDA, CDR2 SQIVND (reference sequence). In DNA, the CDR3 is TGTGCCAGTAGCAGGGACAGGGATCAGCCCCAGCATTTT. Translation gives CASSRDRDQPQHF.

The chain has TRBV5-4 and TRBJ2-1; tentatively, D is TRBD2 (6 bases). Trimming shortened V by 2 bases and J by 4 bases, and 16 bases separated the two germline ends. Per germline, CDR1 SGHNT and CDR2 YYREEE (reference sequence). This CDR3 comprises 16 residues. CDR3 DNA sequence: TGTGCCAGCAGCTTCTTAGCGGTCGAGGGTTACAATGAGCAGTTCTTC. Translated: CASSFLAVEGYNEQFF.

This chain links TRBV7-2 with TRBJ1-6, with D possibly being TRBD1 (6 bases). Trimming cost V 4 bases and J 10 bases, with 20 bases left between them. The length of the CDR3 is 16 residues. CDR1 is SGHTA, CDR2 FQGNSA, per germline. CDR3 loop: CASSWGEGGARSPLHF. The DNA of the CDR3 is TGTGCCAGCAGCTGGGGAGAAGGGGGGGCGAGGTCACCCCTCCACTTT.

The genes are TRBV5-4 and TRBJ2-7; 8 nucleotides line up with TRBD2. The CDR3 is 17 residues long. The J segment lost 4 bases and the V segment lost 0 bases, leaving 12 bases of the junction unmatched. Germline CDR1 and CDR2: SGHNT and YYREEE (reference sequence). DNA for the CDR3: TGTGCCAGCAGCTTGGCTAGCGGGTCCCTATCTACATACGAGCAGTACTTC. Its protein is CASSLASGSLSTYEQYF.

The chain uses TRBV27 and TRBJ2-1; tentatively, D is TRBD2 (6 bases). Trimming stripped 2 bases from V and 4 bases from J, with 6 bases between. The CDR3 consists of 13 residues. The germline V gene encodes CDR1 MNHEY and CDR2 SMNVEV (reference sequence). CDR3 amino acids: CASSLAGYNEQFF. CDR3 sequence (DNA): TGTGCCAGCAGTTTAGCGGGGTACAATGAGCAGTTCTTC.

The chain employs TRBV30 and TRBJ2-7; D is undetermined. Germline V lookup: CDR1 GTSNPN, CDR2 SVGIG (reference sequence). CDR3 length equals 13 residues. V lost 0 bases and J 6 bases, leaving 12 bases between the germline ends. The CDR3 DNA follows: TGTGCCTGGAGTGTAGGCCACTCCGGCGAGCAGTACTTC. Its translation: CAWSVGHSGEQYF.

J is TRBJ2-7 and V is TRBV9; 11 positions agree with TRBD2. V was clipped by 4 bases and J by 7 bases; unmatched bases: 13. The CDR3 is 16 residues long. The germline V gene encodes CDR1 SGDLS and CDR2 YYNGEE. CDR3: CASSSPQGLAEGEQYF. The DNA of the CDR3 is TGTGCCAGCAGCTCCCCCCAGGGACTAGCGGAGGGAGAGCAGTACTTC.

This clone was picked up one time. The genes are TRBV10-3 and TRBJ2-1; 7 nucleotides agree with TRBD2. Germline V gives CDR1 ENHRY, CDR2 SYGVKD. The CDR3 totals 13 residues. V shed 0 bases, J shed 10 bases, and the junction held 3 bases outside the gene matches. CDR3 in DNA: TGTGCCATCAGTGAGTCGGGGGGGTTGGAGCAGTTCTTC. Translating gives CAISESGGLEQFF.

The chain employs TRBV3-1 (or the pseudogene TRBV3-2) and TRBJ2-7; 10 bases are a match to TRBD2. Germline CDR1 LGHDT, CDR2 YNNKEL (reference sequence). This CDR3 comprises 16 residues. V trimming: 0 bases; J trimming: 4 bases; junction bases outside the gene matches: 6. The CDR3 reads CASSQERTSGNYEQYF. For the CDR3, the DNA is TGTGCCAGCAGCCAAGAGAGGACTAGCGGTAATTACGAGCAGTACTTC.

This chain joins TRBV7-6 and TRBJ2-2, with D possibly TRBD1 on 6 matching bases. The V and J ends lost 1 base and 2 bases respectively, with 14 bases between them. The germline V gene encodes CDR1 SGHVS and CDR2 FNYEAQ. The CDR3 runs 17 residues. In nucleotides, the CDR3 is TGTGCCAGCAGCTTAGAAAGGGGGACGGATAACACCGGGGAGCTGTTTTTT. It is translated as CASSLERGTDNTGELFF. The whole variable domain, filled in from reference TRBV7-6 and TRBJ2-2, reads GAGVSQSPRYKVTKRGQDVALRCDPISGHVSLYWYRQALGQGPEFLTYFNYEAQQDKSGLPNDRFSAERPEGSISTLTIQRTEQRDSAMYRCASSLERGTDNTGELFFGEGSRLTVL.

The V call is TRBV10-1, the J call TRBJ2-1; tentatively, D is TRBD2 (5 bases). The V end lost 4 bases, the J end lost 7 bases, and 17 bases lay between the germline ends. Germline V CDR1 and CDR2: WNHNN, SYGVQD (reference sequence). CDR3 size: 15 residues. CDR3 bases: TGCGCCAGCAGTGCCCTGGCGGGTGGGGTGAATGAGCAGTTCTTC. It translates to CASSALAGGVNEQFF.

V usage is TRBV9 and J usage is TRBJ1-5; no clear D. The germline V gene has CDR1 SGDLS and CDR2 YYNGEE. This CDR3 region has 14 residues. V lost 0 bases and J 9 bases, leaving 13 bases between the germline ends. CDR3 in amino acids: CASSVGGSATPQHF. The DNA for the CDR3 is TGTGCCAGCAGCGTAGGAGGGTCCGCGACGCCCCAGCATTTT.

The rearrangement uses TRBV14 and TRBJ2-7, with D perhaps matching TRBD2 (6 bases). With 0 bases removed from V and 1 base from J, the gap between germline ends came to 16 bases. CDR3 size: 17 residues. Germline CDR1 SGHDN, CDR2 FVKESK. The CDR3, as DNA: TGTGCCAGCAGCCAAGACGGCGGGACCGTCACTTCCTACGAGCAGTACTTC. Its translation: CASSQDGGTVTSYEQYF.

V and J are TRBV6-2 or TRBV6-3 and TRBJ1-2; D is ambiguous. V was pared by 5 bases and J by 3 bases, with 7 bases between. This CDR3 is 12 amino acids long. Germline V gene data show CDR1 as MNHEY and CDR2 as SVGEGT. CDR3 in DNA: TGTGCCAGCAGTGAGTCATACTATGGCTACACCTTC. It translates to CASSESYYGYTF.

This chain links TRBV9 with TRBJ2-1; 8 bases match TRBD2. CDR3 length: 15 amino acids. In germline, CDR1 is SGDLS, CDR2 YYNGEE. V shed 0 bases, J shed 7 bases, and the junction held 6 bases outside the gene matches. CDR3 coding DNA: TGTGCCAGCAGCGTAGAAGGGACTAGTGAGAATGAGCAGTTCTTC. Its translation is CASSVEGTSENEQFF.

V gene TRBV6-6 combines with J gene TRBJ2-6, with D uncertain. V lost 5 bases, J lost 1 base, and 9 bases lay in between. From germline, CDR1 is MNHNY and CDR2 SVGAGI (reference sequence). This CDR3 region has 15 residues. The CDR3 nucleotides are TGTGCCAGCAGTCTTCCCCGTTCTGGGGCCAACGTCCTGACTTTC. Amino acid sequence: CASSLPRSGANVLTF.

This rearrangement joins TRBV7-2 to TRBJ2-1; D might be TRBD1 (6 bases). Germline V CDR1 and CDR2: SGHTA, FQGNSA. This CDR3 is 16 amino acids long. V gave up 1 base and J gave up 6 bases, with 16 bases separating them. The CDR3 loop is CASSLGGGSRVNEQFF. The CDR3 DNA sequence: TGTGCCAGCAGCTTAGGTGGGGGCTCACGGGTCAATGAGCAGTTCTTC.

The chain uses TRBV6-5 and TRBJ1-5, with D hard to call. The V gene's germline CDR1 is MNHEY and CDR2 SVGAGI. Trimming shortened V by 7 bases and J by 3 bases, and 16 bases separated the two germline ends. This CDR3 comprises 15 residues. The CDR3 reads CASTFGPEPNQPQHF. The CDR3 region has the DNA TGTGCCAGCACCTTCGGACCGGAACCCAATCAGCCCCAGCATTTT.

CDR3 sequence (DNA): TGCGCCAGCAGCCAAGCGGACAGCGACAATCAGCCCCAGCATTTT. Protein: CASSQADSDNQPQHF. The chain carries TRBV4-1 and TRBJ1-5; D is perhaps TRBD1 (6 bases). CDR3 length: 15 residues. Per the germline V gene, CDR1 is MGHRA and CDR2 is YSYEKL. Between the trimmed V and J ends, which lost 1 base and 3 bases, there was a span of 10 bases.

V usage is TRBV12-5 and J usage is TRBJ2-7; D remains unclear. V gave up 2 bases and J gave up 5 bases, with 7 bases separating them. The germline CDR1 and CDR2 sequences are LGHNT and FRNRAP. The CDR3 sequence is 12 residues long. The CDR3 region has the DNA TGTGCTAGTGGTTTGCTACCCCACGAGCAGTACTTC. Translated: CASGLLPHEQYF.

V gene TRBV18 combines with J gene TRBJ2-6; D is perhaps TRBD1 (6 bases). CDR3 length: 19 amino acids. Trimming stripped 3 bases from V and 0 bases from J, with 18 bases between. Germline CDR1 and CDR2: KGHSH and LQKENI. The DNA for the CDR3 is TGTGCCAGCTCACCTTTAAGGGACATCGGACCCTCTGGGGCCAACGTCCTGACTTTC. It specifies CASSPLRDIGPSGANVLTF. Drawing the rest from reference TRBV18 and TRBJ2-6, the complete variable domain is NAGVMQNPRHLVRRRGQEARLRCSPMKGHSHVYWYRQLPEEGLKFMVYLQKENIIDESGMPKERFSAEFPKEGPSILRIQQVVRGDSAAYFCASSPLRDIGPSGANVLTFGAGSRLTVL.

The V and J genes are TRBV6-4 and TRBJ1-5; D ambiguous. This CDR3 has 12 residues. Germline loops: CDR1 MRHNA, CDR2 SNTAGT. V lost 0 bases and J lost 15, with 12 bases in between. The chain's CDR3 is CASSDSVRVGHF. In DNA form, the CDR3 reads TGTGCCAGCAGTGACTCCGTTAGGGTCGGGCATTTT.

A few counts support this clone. The CDR3 DNA follows: TGTGCCAGCAGTCAGGGCTCCTATAATTCACCCCTCCACTTT. Its translation is CASSQGSYNSPLHF. The V gene is TRBV2, the J gene TRBJ1-6; D possibly corresponds to TRBD1 (5 bases). V shed 5 bases and J shed 0 bases, with 5 bases lying between them. CDR1 and CDR2 (germline): SNHLY, FYNNEI. There are 14 residues in the CDR3.

V is TRBV2 and J is TRBJ1-1; perhaps TRBD1 as D (6 bases). Germline CDR1 reads SNHLY; CDR2 reads FYNNEI. The CDR3 consists of 14 residues. V lost 7 bases and J 5 bases, leaving 17 bases between the germline ends. CDR3 sequence: CASMGGQGVTEAFF. As DNA, the CDR3 is TGTGCCAGCATGGGGGGGCAGGGAGTTACTGAAGCTTTCTTT.